This T cell receptor (beta chain) comes out of a study of early T cells in non-severe SARS-CoV-2 infection. Study-level results: Lookups in VDJdb leaned toward anti-spike CD8 responses and missed private and CD4 specificities.

CDR1 SGHTA and CDR2 FQGNSA come from the germline V gene. J lost 2 bases, V lost 5 bases, and 6 bases had no gene match. There are 16 residues in the CDR3. This clonotype appeared many times. Its antigen is not identified. TCRdb analysed the 5' RACE reads with MiXCR anew, one entry per CDR3 protein. The sample contains around 88,000 distinct CDR3 sequences, approximately 15% of which appear only once. The origin of this receptor is an adult who was a healthcare worker with PCR-confirmed SARS-CoV-2 infection or an uninfected control (not recorded which). The sequenced sample was whole blood. This sequence joins TRBV7-2 and TRBJ2-4; 10 bases are a match to TRBD1. CDR3 DNA sequence: TGTGCCAGCAGCCTTGGGGGACAGGGGTCCAAAAACATTCAGTACTTC. As protein: CASSLGGQGSKNIQYF.